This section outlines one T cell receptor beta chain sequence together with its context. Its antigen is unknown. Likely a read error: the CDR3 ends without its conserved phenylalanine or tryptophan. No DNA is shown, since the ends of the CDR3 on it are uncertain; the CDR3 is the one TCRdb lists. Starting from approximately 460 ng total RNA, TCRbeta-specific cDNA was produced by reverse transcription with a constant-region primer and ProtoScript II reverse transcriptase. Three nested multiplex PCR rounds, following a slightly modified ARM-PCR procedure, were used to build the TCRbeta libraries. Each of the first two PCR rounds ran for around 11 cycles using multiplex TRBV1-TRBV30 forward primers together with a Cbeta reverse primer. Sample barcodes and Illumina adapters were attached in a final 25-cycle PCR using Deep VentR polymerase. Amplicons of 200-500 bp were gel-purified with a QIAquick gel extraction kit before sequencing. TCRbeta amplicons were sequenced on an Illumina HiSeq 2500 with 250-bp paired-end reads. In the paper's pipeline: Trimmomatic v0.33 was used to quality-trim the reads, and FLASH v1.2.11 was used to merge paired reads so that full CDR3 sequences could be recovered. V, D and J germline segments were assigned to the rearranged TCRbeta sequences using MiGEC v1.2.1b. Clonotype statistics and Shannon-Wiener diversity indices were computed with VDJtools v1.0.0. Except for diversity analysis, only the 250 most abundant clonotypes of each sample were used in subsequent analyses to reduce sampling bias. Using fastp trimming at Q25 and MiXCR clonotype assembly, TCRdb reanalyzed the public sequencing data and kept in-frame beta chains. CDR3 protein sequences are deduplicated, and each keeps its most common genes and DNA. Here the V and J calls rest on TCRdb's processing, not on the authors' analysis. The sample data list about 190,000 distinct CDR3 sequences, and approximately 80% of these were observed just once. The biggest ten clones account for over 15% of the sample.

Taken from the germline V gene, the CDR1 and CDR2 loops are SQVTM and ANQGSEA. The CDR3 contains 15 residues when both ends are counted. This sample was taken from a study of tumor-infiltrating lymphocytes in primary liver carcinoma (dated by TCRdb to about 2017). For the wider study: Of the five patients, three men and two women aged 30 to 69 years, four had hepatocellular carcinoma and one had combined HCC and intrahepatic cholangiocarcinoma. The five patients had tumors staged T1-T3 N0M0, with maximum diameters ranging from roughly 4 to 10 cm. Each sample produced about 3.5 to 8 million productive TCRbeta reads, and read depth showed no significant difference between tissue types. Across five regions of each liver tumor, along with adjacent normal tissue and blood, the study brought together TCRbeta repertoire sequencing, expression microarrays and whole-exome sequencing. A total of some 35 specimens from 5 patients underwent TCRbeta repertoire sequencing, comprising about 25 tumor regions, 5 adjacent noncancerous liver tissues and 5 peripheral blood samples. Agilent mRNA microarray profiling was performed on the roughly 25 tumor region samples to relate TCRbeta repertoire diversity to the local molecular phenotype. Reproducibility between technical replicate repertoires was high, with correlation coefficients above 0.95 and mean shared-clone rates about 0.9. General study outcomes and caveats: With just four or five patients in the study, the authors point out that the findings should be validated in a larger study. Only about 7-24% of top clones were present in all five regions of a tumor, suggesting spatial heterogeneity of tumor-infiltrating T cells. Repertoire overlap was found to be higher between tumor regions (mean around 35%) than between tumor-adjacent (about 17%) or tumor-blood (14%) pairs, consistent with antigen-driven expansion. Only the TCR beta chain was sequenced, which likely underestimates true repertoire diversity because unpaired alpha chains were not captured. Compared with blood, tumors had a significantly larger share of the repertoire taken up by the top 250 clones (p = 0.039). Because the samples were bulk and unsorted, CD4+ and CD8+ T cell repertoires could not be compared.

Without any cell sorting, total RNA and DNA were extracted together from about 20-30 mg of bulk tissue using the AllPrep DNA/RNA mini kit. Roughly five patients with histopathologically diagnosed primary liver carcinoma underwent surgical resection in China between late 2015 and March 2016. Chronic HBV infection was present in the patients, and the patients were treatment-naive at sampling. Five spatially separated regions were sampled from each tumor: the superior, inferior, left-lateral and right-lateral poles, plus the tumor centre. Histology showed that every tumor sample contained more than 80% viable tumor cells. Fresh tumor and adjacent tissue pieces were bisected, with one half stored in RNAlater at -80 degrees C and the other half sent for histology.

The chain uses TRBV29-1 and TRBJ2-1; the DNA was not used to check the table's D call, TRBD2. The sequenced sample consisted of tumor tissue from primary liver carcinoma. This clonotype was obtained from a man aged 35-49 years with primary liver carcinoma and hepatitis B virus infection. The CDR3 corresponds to CSVGLVGGFYNERFL.